The 30 T cell receptor beta chains below all came from one sample that was sequenced in a study of blood T cell repertoires in COVID-19. Libraries were prepared by immunoSEQ multiplex PCR; TCRdb keeps only in-frame clonotypes and omits some of them. The table records about 110,000 clones, 60% to 85% of them present only once. Sample: peripheral blood. Every receptor here comes from an elderly man with COVID-19, enrolled during active disease.

The chain uses TRBV2 and TRBJ1-2; no reliable D call. The CDR3 covers 12 residues. Germline lookup yields CDR1 SNHLY and CDR2 FYNNEI. V was clipped by 10 bases and J by 2 bases, with 11 bases between them. CDR3 nucleotide sequence: TGTGCCAAGCGGGAGTTAAACTATGGCTACACCTTC. Its translation is CAKRELNYGYTF.

J is TRBJ1-6 and V is TRBV6-5; possibly TRBD1 for D (5 bases). This CDR3 is built from 15 residues. V was pared by 6 bases and J by 7 bases, with 16 bases between. Per the germline V gene, CDR1 is MNHEY and CDR2 is SVGAGI. Here the CDR3 reads CASRGGDGKNSPLHF. In DNA form, the CDR3 reads TGTGCCAGCAGGGGAGGGGACGGAAAAAATTCACCCCTCCACTTT.

The rearrangement uses TRBV28 and TRBJ1-4; the D gene is possibly TRBD1 (5 bases). Germline V gene sequence: CDR1 MDHEN, CDR2 SYDVKM. The germline V and J ends were trimmed by 5 bases and 8 bases, with 18 bases remaining between them. The CDR3 totals 15 residues. The CDR3 bases are TGTGCCAGCAGTCCCGCGGGAGGGGAGGGGGAAAAACTGTTTTTT. Its protein is CASSPAGGEGEKLFF.

The rearrangement links TRBV19 to TRBJ1-6; TRBD1 might be the D (6 bases). This CDR3 spans 15 amino acids. Germline CDR1 is LNHDA and CDR2 is SQIVND (reference sequence). The V gene lost 3 bases and the J gene lost 10 bases, with 16 bases spanning the gap. CDR3 in amino acids: CASSIETGPRSPLHF. The CDR3 DNA is TGTGCCAGTAGTATTGAGACAGGACCACGATCACCCCTCCACTTT.

This chain joins TRBV3-1 (or the pseudogene TRBV3-2) and TRBJ2-7; TRBD2 is a possible D gene (6 bases). Looked up from germline, CDR1 is LGHDT and CDR2 is YNNKEL (reference sequence). This CDR3 contains 18 residues. Trimming took 1 base from V and 0 from J, leaving 19 bases between them. CDR3 region: CASSQVSSAEGNSYEQYF. For the CDR3, the DNA is TGTGCCAGCAGCCAAGTCAGTTCAGCGGAGGGGAACTCCTACGAGCAGTACTTC.

The chain uses TRBV5-8 and TRBJ2-5; tentative D call: TRBD2 (5 bases). CDR1 SGHTS and CDR2 YDEGEE come from the germline V gene. The CDR3 runs to 14 residues. V lost 5 bases and J 3 bases, leaving 14 bases between the germline ends. DNA for the CDR3: TGTGCCAGCAGTCTCCGGGGATCAAAAGAGACCCAGTACTTC. Translated: CASSLRGSKETQYF. Supplemented by reference TRBV5-8 and TRBJ2-5, the full variable domain reads EAGVTQSPTHLIKTRGQQATLRCSPISGHTSVYWYQQALGLGLQFLLWYDEGEERNRGNFPPRFSGRQFPNYSSELNVNALELEDSALYLCASSLRGSKETQYFGPGTRLLVL.

The chain employs TRBV5-6 and TRBJ2-7; no reliable D call. The CDR3 has 16 amino acids. Between the trimmed V and J ends, which lost 0 bases and 4 bases, there was a span of 17 bases. The germline V gene encodes CDR1 SGHDT and CDR2 YYEEEE. The DNA of the CDR3 is TGTGCCAGCAGCTTGGACGGATCGGCGGCGGTTTACGAGCAGTACTTC. It encodes CASSLDGSAAVYEQYF.

The chain combines TRBV4-1 with TRBJ1-3; D might be TRBD1 (5 bases). This CDR3 has 15 residues. Germline-derived CDR1 and CDR2 are MGHRA and YSYEKL. Trimming took off 1 base at V and 4 bases at J, with 11 bases between the two ends. As DNA, the CDR3 is TGCGCCAGCAGCCAAGGTTGGCAGGGAGGAAACACCATATATTTT. Amino acids: CASSQGWQGGNTIYF.

This clone turned up a few times. V is TRBV2 and J is TRBJ1-2, with TRBD1 identical over 8 bases. This CDR3 comprises 15 residues. V shed 7 bases and J 5 bases; nucleotides not matched to a gene: 12. The germline CDR1 and CDR2 sequences are SNHLY and FYNNEI. The CDR3 DNA sequence: TGTGCCAGCACCCGAATGCAGGGGGCGGGGTATGGCTACACCTTC. This codes for CASTRMQGAGYGYTF.

The chain employs TRBV12-3 or TRBV12-4 and TRBJ1-1, with D tentatively TRBD1 (6 bases). With 5 bases removed from V and 1 base from J, the gap between germline ends came to 8 bases. The CDR3 runs to 13 residues. The CDR3 nucleotides read TGTGCCAGCAGTCTGACAGGGAACACTGAAGCTTTCTTT. It is translated as CASSLTGNTEAFF.

V usage is TRBV15 and J usage is TRBJ2-7; TRBD2 matches 13 bases. The CDR3 runs to 17 residues. Trimming removed 1 base from V and 0 bases from J; junction bases left unmatched: 3. The germline V gene has CDR1 LNHNV and CDR2 YYDKDF (reference sequence). The CDR3 reads CATSRGGTSGISYEQYF. The DNA for the CDR3 is TGTGCCACCAGCAGAGGCGGGACTAGCGGGATCTCCTACGAGCAGTACTTC. Drawing the rest from reference TRBV15 and TRBJ2-7, the complete variable domain is DAMVIQNPRYQVTQFGKPVTLSCSQTLNHNVMYWYQQKSSQAPKLLFHYYDKDFNNEADTPDNFQSRRPNTSFCFLDIRSPGLGDTAMYLCATSRGGTSGISYEQYFGPGTRLTVT.

The V gene is TRBV7-9, the J gene TRBJ2-3; D is ambiguous. The CDR3 is made up of 12 amino acids. Trimming took 5 bases from V and 6 from J, leaving 9 bases between them. From germline, CDR1 is SEHNR and CDR2 FQNEAQ (reference sequence). CDR3 in DNA: TGTGCCAGCAGCCCGCCGGAGGATACGCAGTATTTT. Its protein product is CASSPPEDTQYF.

In this sample, this clone turned up a few times. The chain combines TRBV6-5 with TRBJ2-5; D is perhaps TRBD1 (8 bases). CDR3 length: 13 amino acids. V was clipped by 6 bases and J by 3 bases, with 11 bases between them. CDR1 and CDR2 (germline): MNHEY, SVGAGI. Here the CDR3 reads CASRQGGKETQYF. CDR3 DNA sequence: TGTGCCAGCAGACAGGGGGGGAAAGAGACCCAGTACTTC.

This clone was observed a few times. The chain carries TRBV9 and TRBJ1-2; no clear D. Trimming stripped 4 bases from V and 4 bases from J, with 20 bases between. CDR1 and CDR2 from the germline V gene are SGDLS and YYNGEE. This CDR3 contains 16 residues. In DNA, the CDR3 is TGTGCCAGCAGCCTCTCCGAGCAGCCAGGCAGCTATGGCTACACCTTC. This sequence encodes CASSLSEQPGSYGYTF.

The chain carries TRBV24-1 and TRBJ2-1; TRBD2 aligns across 12 bases. The CDR3 consists of 17 residues. Germline values: CDR1 KGHDR, CDR2 SFDVKD. V lost 5 bases to trimming and J lost 8 bases; unmatched junction nucleotides: 12. The CDR3 DNA reads TGTGCCACCAGTGCCCGACCGACTAGCGGGAGACCACATGAGCAGTTCTTC. Translating it yields CATSARPTSGRPHEQFF.

The chain joins TRBV6-1 to TRBJ2-7, with D perhaps TRBD1 (5 bases). Germline assignment: CDR1 MNHNS and CDR2 SASEGT. The CDR3 totals 16 residues. With 0 bases removed from V and 1 base from J, the gap between germline ends came to 13 bases. CDR3: CASSEAHGSGSYEQYF. CDR3 DNA: TGTGCCAGCAGTGAAGCGCACGGATCAGGGTCCTACGAGCAGTACTTC.

The genes are TRBV30 and TRBJ1-6; no definite D call. The CDR3 consists of 17 residues. Germline V gene sequence: CDR1 GTSNPN, CDR2 SVGIG (reference sequence). Trimming shortened V by 0 bases and J by 1 base, and 13 bases separated the two germline ends. The CDR3 bases are TGTGCCTGGAGTGTACAGAGGGATGGGTCCTATAATTCACCCCTCCACTTT. Its translation is CAWSVQRDGSYNSPLHF. Based on the CDR3 plus reference TRBV30 and TRBJ1-6, the full variable domain is SQTIHQWPATLVQPVGSPLSLECTVEGTSNPNLYWYRQAAGRGLQLLFYSVGIGQISSEVPQNLSASRPQDRQFILSSKKLLLSDSGFYLCAWSVQRDGSYNSPLHFGNGTRLTVT.

Here the CDR3 DNA reads TGTGCCAGCAGCACTCCCCACACAGGGGCCTCCTATAATTCACCCCTCCACTTT. As protein: CASSTPHTGASYNSPLHF. This sequence joins TRBV28 and TRBJ1-6; 7 positions match TRBD1. Germline V gene data show CDR1 as MDHEN and CDR2 as SYDVKM. V lost 6 bases to trimming and J lost 0 bases; unmatched junction nucleotides: 11. The CDR3 consists of 18 residues.

In its sample, this clone was seen a few times. The chain combines TRBV14 with TRBJ1-1; the D is unclear. The V end was cut by 1 base, the J end by 7 bases, with 10 bases between. Germline V gives CDR1 SGHDN, CDR2 FVKESK. This CDR3 is built from 13 residues. CDR3 in DNA: TGTGCCAGCAGCCAAGTTTTCGGAGGTGAAGCTTTCTTT. It codes for CASSQVFGGEAFF.

The rearrangement joins TRBV6-5 to TRBJ1-6; D might be TRBD1 (6 bases). Germline V gene lookup returns CDR1 MNHEY and CDR2 SVGAGI. V was cut by 0 bases and J by 4 bases, with 10 bases left in between. The CDR3 is 16 residues long. The CDR3 nucleotides are TGTGCCAGCAGTTACTCGACAGGCTTATATAATTCACCCCTCCACTTT. Protein: CASSYSTGLYNSPLHF.

The V call is TRBV10-3, the J call TRBJ2-3; D is uncertain. CDR3 size: 16 residues. Trimming stripped 3 bases from V and 2 bases from J, with 15 bases between. Germline CDR1 is ENHRY and CDR2 is SYGVKD. The CDR3: CAISDVPLPLTDTQYF. Written as DNA, the CDR3 is TGTGCCATCAGTGATGTCCCGCTCCCACTCACAGATACGCAGTATTTT.

The chain uses TRBV7-3 and TRBJ2-1; 9 bases map to TRBD2. V lost 4 bases and J lost 4; bases outside the gene matches: 5. There are 15 residues in the CDR3. Germline V CDR1 and CDR2: SGHTA, FQGTGA. CDR3 nucleotides: TGTGCCAGCAGCTCACTAGCGGGTTCATACAATGAGCAGTTCTTC. It codes for CASSSLAGSYNEQFF.

This chain joins TRBV10-3 and TRBJ2-7, with 8 bases that match TRBD2. Germline loops: CDR1 ENHRY, CDR2 SYGVKD. The CDR3 spans 14 residues. V was clipped by 3 bases and J by 0 bases; unmatched bases: 1. The CDR3: CAISDGTSSYEQYF. The CDR3 DNA follows: TGTGCCATCAGTGATGGGACTAGCTCCTACGAGCAGTACTTC.

This chain links TRBV7-9 with TRBJ1-2; D may be TRBD1 (5 bases). Trimming removed 3 bases from V and 2 bases from J, with 10 bases in between. The CDR3 loop spans 14 amino acids. CDR1 and CDR2 from the germline V gene are SEHNR and FQNEAQ (reference sequence). CDR3 nucleotide sequence: TGTGCCAGCAGCTTGGGGGAGGAGAACTATGGCTACACCTTC. This gives the protein CASSLGEENYGYTF.

The rearrangement links TRBV11-2 to TRBJ1-1; D remains ambiguous. Germline V lookup: CDR1 SGHAT, CDR2 FQNNGV. Trimming took 4 bases from V and 8 from J, leaving 11 bases between them. The CDR3 has 12 residues. CDR3 protein: CASSSIHSEAFF. CDR3 nucleotide sequence: TGTGCCAGCAGCTCAATACATTCGGAAGCTTTCTTT.

The chain joins TRBV20-1 to TRBJ2-4; D is uncertain. Germline V gene data show CDR1 as DFQATT and CDR2 as SNEGSKA (reference sequence). The V end was cut by 6 bases, the J end by 9 bases, with 9 bases between. CDR3 length equals 10 residues. CDR3 protein: CSAKPGIQYF. The CDR3 nucleotides read TGCAGTGCCAAGCCAGGCATTCAGTACTTC.

V usage is TRBV2 and J usage is TRBJ2-7; no firm D call. There are 14 residues in the CDR3. Germline V gene data show CDR1 as SNHLY and CDR2 as FYNNEI. The V gene lost 5 bases and the J gene lost 2 bases, with 13 bases spanning the gap. The DNA for the CDR3 is TGTGCCAGCAGTTGGGCTTTAAAGGCCTACGAGCAGTACTTC. Its translation is CASSWALKAYEQYF.

The chain recombines TRBV4-3 with TRBJ1-6, with D perhaps TRBD1 (5 bases). The CDR3 has 14 amino acids. With 4 bases removed from V and 10 bases from J, the gap between germline ends came to 14 bases. The V gene's germline CDR1 is LGHNA and CDR2 YSLEER. CDR3 amino acids: CASSRTARGSPLHF. The CDR3 nucleotides are TGCGCCAGCAGCCGAACGGCGCGGGGGTCACCCCTCCACTTT.

The V gene is TRBV20-1, the J gene TRBJ1-1, with D perhaps matching TRBD1 (6 bases). V lost 4 bases and J 8 bases, leaving 8 bases between the germline ends. Germline V CDR1 and CDR2: DFQATT, SNEGSKA (reference sequence). The CDR3 contains 10 residues. CDR3 sequence: CSANREEAFF. The CDR3 coding sequence is TGCAGTGCTAACAGGGAGGAAGCTTTCTTT.

This chain links TRBV19 with TRBJ2-7, with 7 bases aligning to TRBD2. CDR1 LNHDA and CDR2 SQIVND come from the germline V gene (reference sequence). The CDR3 covers 13 residues. V was clipped by 6 bases and J by 5 bases; unmatched bases: 7. The CDR3 DNA reads TGTGCCAGTAGGGCCGGGACTATAAACGAGCAGTACTTC. Residues: CASRAGTINEQYF. Supplemented by reference TRBV19 and TRBJ2-7, the full variable domain reads DGGITQSPKYLFRKEGQNVTLSCEQNLNHDAMYWYRQDPGQGLRLIYYSQIVNDFQKGDIAEGYSVSREKKESFPLTVTSAQKNPTAFYLCASRAGTINEQYFGPGTRLTVT.